These 18 T cell receptor beta chains share one sample of origin, sequenced in a study of regulatory T cells in long-lasting Graves disease. Time point of the sample: newly diagnosed GD, antithyroid drugs for less than 3 months. RNA from PBMCs was the source of the TCR library. Assembly of TCR beta libraries relied on iRepertoire HTBI primers together with Arm-PCR of CDR3 regions. One entry per CDR3 protein results from TCRdb running MiXCR on the multiplex PCR reads. The data hold some 450,000 distinct CDR3 sequences, with 16% observed a single time. The same data also contributed to another study, on T cells in Graves' hyperthyroidism and ophthalmopathy.

Here the sequenced sample was peripheral blood mononuclear cells (PBMCs), taken at new diagnosis, from a patient treated with antithyroid drugs. The receptors shown here come from a woman aged 30 to 39 with Graves disease.

This clonotype was found many times. V gene TRBV5-4 combines with J gene TRBJ2-7, with D uncertain. The DNA end is more similar to TRBJ2-3, so the J call may be wrong. CDR1 and CDR2 (germline): SGHNT, YYREEE (reference sequence). The CDR3 sequence is 12 residues long. The CDR3 sequence: CASSRSSDTQYF. As DNA, the CDR3 is TGTGCCAGCAGCCGTAGCTCGGATACGCAGTATTTT.

The V gene is TRBV19, the J gene TRBJ1-5, with TRBD1 as a possible D gene (6 bases). The CDR3 contains 15 residues. V dropped 6 bases and J dropped 11 bases, with 23 bases sitting between them. The germline V gene encodes CDR1 LNHDA and CDR2 SQIVND (reference sequence). CDR3 sequence: CASREAPGRGLSQHF. As DNA, the CDR3 is TGTGCCAGTAGAGAGGCCCCAGGCAGGGGTCTCTCCCAGCATTTT.

This clonotype turned up a few times. The rearrangement joins TRBV20-1 to TRBJ1-5; unclear D gene. The CDR3 is 14 amino acids. V was clipped by 2 bases and J by 2 bases, with 10 bases between them. Germline V lookup: CDR1 DFQATT, CDR2 SNEGSKA (reference sequence). CDR3 protein: CSARSRLGNQPQHF. DNA for the CDR3: TGCAGTGCTAGAAGCAGGTTGGGCAATCAGCCCCAGCATTTT.

This clonotype was seen repeatedly, ten times or more. The chain is built from TRBV11-2 and TRBJ1-5; TRBD1 might be the D (5 bases). V lost 1 base to trimming and J lost 5 bases, with 15 bases between them. CDR1 and CDR2 from the germline V gene are SGHAT and FQNNGV. There are 16 residues in the CDR3. CDR3 in amino acids: CASSLGGTHMDQPQHF. DNA for the CDR3: TGTGCCAGCAGCTTAGGAGGGACGCACATGGATCAGCCCCAGCATTTT.

By share of the sample, this clonotype is medium-sized. The chain joins TRBV28 to TRBJ1-1; the D gene is possibly TRBD1 (5 bases). The CDR3 contains 14 residues. Germline CDR1 and CDR2: MDHEN and SYDVKM. V was pared by 5 bases and J by 4 bases, with 14 bases between. Written as DNA, the CDR3 is TGTGCCAGCAGTATCAGGGCTGGTTCCACTGAAGCTTTCTTT. This sequence encodes CASSIRAGSTEAFF.

This clonotype showed up just a few times. V gene TRBV18 combines with J gene TRBJ2-1, with TRBD2 identical over 9 bases. Germline values: CDR1 KGHSH, CDR2 LQKENI. V was pared by 3 bases and J by 8 bases, with 8 bases of the junction left unmatched. The CDR3 sequence is 15 residues long. The DNA for the CDR3 is TGTGCCAGCTCACCCATGATACGCGGGGGGGATGAGCAGTTCTTC. Its translation: CASSPMIRGGDEQFF.

This clonotype was found a few times. The chain combines TRBV2 with TRBJ2-6; D gene ambiguous. V lost 4 bases to trimming and J lost 4 bases, with 11 bases between them. Germline V CDR1 and CDR2: SNHLY, FYNNEI. This CDR3 is 15 amino acids long. CDR3 amino acids: CASSGPLGGANVLTF. The CDR3 DNA reads TGTGCCAGCAGTGGGCCTCTTGGGGGGGCCAACGTCCTGACTTTC.

As to this clonotype: Mismatch with germline at one junction end may stem from a read error. The J gene is TRBJ2-4, the V gene TRBV11-2; a possible D gene is TRBD2 (5 bases). There are 13 residues in the CDR3. The germline gives CDR1 SGHAT, CDR2 FQNNGV. CDR3 coding DNA: TGTGCCAGCAGCTTACGCCGGGCGGGTGCGGAGTCCTTC. It is translated as CASSLRRAGAESF.

The gene calls are TRBV10-3 and TRBJ2-1; unclear D gene. V lost 7 bases to trimming and J lost 5 bases, with 15 bases between them. Germline CDR1 reads ENHRY; CDR2 reads SYGVKD. The length of the CDR3 is 14 residues. CDR3 sequence (DNA): TGTGCCATCACTGGGCCGACCGAAGACAATGAGCAGTTCTTC. Protein product: CAITGPTEDNEQFF.

This chain's CDR3 is CASSPGTSTNEQFF. The CDR3 DNA reads as TGTGCCAGCAGCCCCGGGACTAGCACCAATGAGCAGTTCTTC. The rearrangement links TRBV13 to TRBJ2-1; the match to TRBD2 covers 9 bases. Germline trimming cut 5 bases from V and 6 bases from J; bases unmatched to any gene: 5. Germline loops: CDR1 PRHDT, CDR2 FYEKMQ (reference sequence). The CDR3 extends over 14 amino acids.

This clonotype was counted ten times or more. This sequence joins TRBV6-1 and TRBJ2-7; 9 bases agree with TRBD1. CDR3 length: 15 amino acids. From germline, CDR1 is MNHNS and CDR2 SASEGT. V lost 6 bases, J lost 2 bases, and 8 bases stayed unmatched. CDR3 protein: CASRSRTGAAYEQYF. For the CDR3, the DNA is TGTGCCAGCAGAAGTAGGACAGGGGCGGCCTACGAGCAGTACTTC.

The chain links TRBV15 to TRBJ1-2; D is unresolved. In germline, CDR1 is LNHNV, CDR2 YYDKDF (reference sequence). This CDR3 comprises 11 residues. V lost 0 bases and J lost 9, with 5 bases in between. The CDR3 protein is CATSRDHSYTF. The CDR3 bases are TGTGCCACCAGCAGAGATCATAGCTACACCTTC. The full variable domain, its missing parts supplied by reference TRBV15 and TRBJ1-2, is DAMVIQNPRYQVTQFGKPVTLSCSQTLNHNVMYWYQQKSSQAPKLLFHYYDKDFNNEADTPDNFQSRRPNTSFCFLDIRSPGLGDTAMYLCATSRDHSYTFGSGTRLTVV.

A remark on this clonotype: A read error is possible here, since a much larger clone lies one base away. CDR3 bases: TGTACCAGCAGCTTAGGGAGGGCGGGTAGCGGGATCAGAGATACGCAGTATTTT. Translated, it gives CTSSLGRAGSGIRDTQYF. The V and J genes are TRBV11-2 and TRBJ2-3, with TRBD2 matching 8 bases. This CDR3 has 18 amino acids. CDR1 SGHAT and CDR2 FQNNGV come from the germline V gene.

On this clonotype itself: With a much larger clone just one base away, this may be a read error. This chain links TRBV10-3 with TRBJ1-1; 8 bases agree with TRBD1. With V trimmed by 6 bases and J by 1 base, 1 base remained unmatched. The CDR3 is 13 residues long. Germline-derived CDR1 and CDR2 are ENHRY and SYGVKD. The CDR3 sequence is CAISDRGNTEAFF. The DNA for the CDR3 is TGTGCCATCAGCGACAGGGGGAACACTGAAGCTTTCTTT.

This clonotype was counted between two and nine times. V usage is TRBV5-1 and J usage is TRBJ2-7; TRBD1 is a possible D gene (5 bases). Trimming took off 6 bases at V and 2 bases at J, with 15 bases between the two ends. Germline lookup yields CDR1 SGHRS and CDR2 YFSETQ. CDR3 length equals 14 residues. The CDR3 protein is CASTSLQGAYEQYF. In DNA form, the CDR3 reads TGCGCCAGCACATCCCTGCAGGGCGCCTACGAGCAGTACTTC.

V usage is TRBV11-2 and J usage is TRBJ2-7; 7 nucleotides align to TRBD2. Germline assignment: CDR1 SGHAT and CDR2 FQNNGV. V was clipped by 2 bases and J by 7 bases; unmatched bases: 8. The CDR3 loop spans 14 amino acids. CDR3 nucleotides: TGTGCCAGCAGCTTATTGGCGGGAGTTTGGGAGCAGTACTTC. This encodes CASSLLAGVWEQYF.

This clonotype was found many times. The V call is TRBV9, the J call TRBJ2-5, with D perhaps being TRBD1 or TRBD2 (5 bases each). CDR1 is SGDLS and CDR2 is YYNGEE in the germline V gene. Between the trimmed V and J ends, which lost 3 bases and 5 bases, there was a span of 14 bases. This CDR3 has 14 amino acids. CDR3 sequence: CASSATGTSETQYF. In DNA form, the CDR3 reads TGTGCCAGCAGCGCCACCGGGACGTCCGAGACCCAGTACTTC.

This clonotype showed up just a few times. V and J are TRBV3-1 and TRBJ1-2, with 7 bases identical to TRBD1. CDR1 is LGHDT, CDR2 YNNKEL, per germline (reference sequence). With V trimmed by 4 bases and J by 5 bases, 13 bases remained unmatched. The CDR3 is made up of 16 amino acids. The CDR3 sequence is CASSPSTGTEYYGYTF. In DNA, the CDR3 is TGTGCCAGCAGCCCCTCGACAGGGACGGAATATTATGGCTACACCTTC.